The T cell receptor beta chain under discussion was sequenced for a study of cytotoxic CD8 clonotypes in ibrutinib-treated CLL. The CDR3 runs 15 residues. Germline CDR1 is MNHNS and CDR2 is SASEGT. Trimming took off 2 bases at V and 10 bases at J, with 20 bases between the two ends. TCRdb keeps only in-frame clones here, not all; method: immunoSEQ multiplex PCR. The table records roughly 160,000 clones, approximately 80% of them present only once. The sequencing here drew on PBMCs, taken after 24 months of ibrutinib treatment. This chain links TRBV6-1 with TRBJ1-1; TRBD1 might be the D (6 bases). This receptor was identified in a human donor with chronic lymphocytic leukemia. The CDR3 nucleotides read TGTGCCAGCAGTGAATTACCCAGGGGAGTTTTTAGAGCTTTCTTT. Protein product: CASSELPRGVFRAFF.